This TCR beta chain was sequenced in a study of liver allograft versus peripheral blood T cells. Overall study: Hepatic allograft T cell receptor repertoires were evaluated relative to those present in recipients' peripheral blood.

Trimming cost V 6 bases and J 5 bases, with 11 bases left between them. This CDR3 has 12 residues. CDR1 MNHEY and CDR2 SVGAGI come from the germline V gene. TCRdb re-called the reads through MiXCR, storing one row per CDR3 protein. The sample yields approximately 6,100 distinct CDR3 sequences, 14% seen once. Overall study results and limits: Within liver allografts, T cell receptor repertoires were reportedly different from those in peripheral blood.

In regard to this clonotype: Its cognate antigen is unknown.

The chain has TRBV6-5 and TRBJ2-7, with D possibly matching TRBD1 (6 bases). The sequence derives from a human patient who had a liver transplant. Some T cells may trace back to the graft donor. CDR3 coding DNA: TGTGCCAGCAGGGCCTACAGGGACGAGCAGTACTTC. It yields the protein CASRAYRDEQYF.